A single sample gave rise to the 9 T cell receptor beta chains below, sequenced in a study of neurological immune-mediated disorders. TCRdb used MiXCR to reprocess the 5' RACE reads, holding one entry per CDR3 protein. Seen here are tens of thousands of distinct CDR3 sequences, 5.8% observed once, and the top ten hold 1.4% to 1.5%. The sequenced sample consisted of CD4+ T cells from blood. All receptors come from a young woman with multiple sclerosis.

This clonotype was found many times. V usage is TRBV27 and J usage is TRBJ1-2; 10 bases match TRBD1. Per the germline V gene, CDR1 is MNHEY and CDR2 is SMNVEV (reference sequence). The CDR3 runs to 14 residues. The ends lost 6 bases at V and 2 bases at J; junction bases unmatched: 3. The CDR3 bases are TGTGCCAGCAGATGGACAGGGGGAAACTATGGCTACACCTTC. Residues: CASRWTGGNYGYTF.

The table lists this clonotype with many counts. The V gene is TRBV28, the J gene TRBJ2-2, with D perhaps TRBD1 or TRBD2 (6 bases each). Germline V lookup: CDR1 MDHEN, CDR2 SYDVKM. The CDR3 contains 15 residues. The germline V and J ends were trimmed by 5 bases and 6 bases, with 16 bases remaining between them. The CDR3 DNA sequence: TGTGCCAGCAGTCTCTCGGGGGCGCGAGCCGGGGAGCTGTTTTTT. The encoded protein is CASSLSGARAGELFF.

This clonotype has ten or more counts. This chain uses TRBV12-3 or TRBV12-4 with TRBJ1-5; 10 bases fit TRBD1. This CDR3 contains 17 residues. Trimming at V came to 4 bases and at J to 1 base, leaving 7 bases not matched to a gene. In nucleotides, the CDR3 is TGTGCCAGCAGTTCCGAGACAGGGGGCTGGAGCAATCAGCCCCAGCATTTT. Amino acid sequence: CASSSETGGWSNQPQHF.

The sample holds many counts of this clonotype. The chain couples TRBV9 to TRBJ1-3; no firm D call. The V end was cut by 0 bases, the J end by 0 bases, with 7 bases between. Germline V gene lookup returns CDR1 SGDLS and CDR2 YYNGEE. This CDR3 has 15 amino acids. The CDR3 DNA reads TGTGCCAGCAGCGTAGCCCCCAACTCTGGAAACACCATATATTTT. This sequence encodes CASSVAPNSGNTIYF.

The sample holds many counts of this clonotype. The rearrangement links TRBV6-2 or TRBV6-3 to TRBJ2-1, with a tentative D call TRBD2 (6 bases). From germline, CDR1 is MNHEY and CDR2 SVGEGT. The germline V and J ends were trimmed by 2 bases and 5 bases, with 13 bases remaining between them. CDR3 size: 15 residues. The CDR3 DNA reads TGTGCCAGCAGTTACCTAGCGAGAAGGAACAATGAGCAGTTCTTC. Its translation is CASSYLARRNNEQFF.

This clonotype turned up a few times. This sequence joins TRBV5-4 and TRBJ2-5; TRBD2 aligns across 7 bases. In germline, CDR1 is SGHNT, CDR2 YYREEE (reference sequence). The CDR3 sequence is 15 residues long. Trimming took 4 bases from V and 3 from J; bases not matched to a gene: 9. The CDR3 region has the DNA TGTGCCAGCAGCAACGGGGGAGGGAACGAAGAGACCCAGTACTTC. Translation: CASSNGGGNEETQYF.

This clonotype was found many times. The chain has TRBV12-3 or TRBV12-4 and TRBJ1-6, with TRBD1 matching 9 bases. The CDR3 has 14 amino acids. The junction had 3 bases not matched to a gene; V was cut back by 5 bases and J by 7 bases. This CDR3 is CASSLDRGNSPLHF. The CDR3 DNA is TGTGCCAGCAGTCTGGACAGGGGAAATTCACCCCTCCACTTT.

This clonotype was counted ten times or more. This rearrangement joins TRBV6-5 to TRBJ2-2, with D unresolved. The V end was cut by 2 bases, the J end by 2 bases, with 9 bases between. Germline V gene data show CDR1 as MNHEY and CDR2 as SVGAGI. The CDR3 is 15 amino acids. The CDR3 DNA is TGTGCCAGCAGTTACCGGGCTCCTAACACCGGGGAGCTGTTTTTT. Its protein is CASSYRAPNTGELFF.

This clonotype was seen many times. This chain uses TRBV20-1 with TRBJ1-5; TRBD1 is a possible D gene (6 bases). Trimming took 6 bases from V and 4 from J, leaving 13 bases between them. There are 13 residues in the CDR3. Looked up from germline, CDR1 is DFQATT and CDR2 is SNEGSKA (reference sequence). The CDR3 DNA reads TGCAGTGCGCGGGGGGGCGTTAATCAGCCCCAGCATTTT. It translates to CSARGGVNQPQHF.